This T cell receptor beta chain comes out of a study of cytomegalovirus exposure and HLA in healthy donors (dated by TCRdb to about 2017). Regarding the complete study: An earlier analysis of about 560 of the donors reported under 300 Gb of sequence data and 117 million unique TCR beta sequences obtained from about 170 million T cells. Around 300 gigabases of sequencing data and roughly 90 million unique TCR sequences were included in an early release covering around 600 HLA-typed donors. The genetic ancestry cluster associated with self-reported Caucasian donors included about 81% of the 350 to 500 genotyped donors. The study was designed to test whether signatures of past pathogen exposure could be identified by cataloging public T cell receptors. The T cell repertoires of roughly 660 subjects were profiled by immunosequencing and related to cytomegalovirus serostatus. Along with the roughly 670-subject first cohort, a separate validation cohort of over 90 different subjects was used. To predict cytomegalovirus infection status, the study brought together high-throughput TCR immunosequencing, statistical association of individual TCRs with disease status, and machine learning. A later analysis re-analyzed previously published TCR beta repertoires from about 600 donors and added high-resolution HLA genotyping to study TCR occurrence patterns. In the later analysis, no new phenotypic data were used to find candidate immune exposures; instead, reliance was placed on TCR beta sequences and their occurrence across donors. In an earlier analysis of over 550 of the donors, high-throughput TCR beta sequencing was used to judge whether each TCR beta V gene segment behaved as functional or pseudogenic. Alongside the repertoire data, information on donor age, sex, ethnicity and CMV serostatus was compiled. In a later genetic analysis, genome-wide SNP genotypes for about three fifths of the roughly 670 donors were used, and that subset was treated as a discovery cohort. All discovery cohort repertoires had been generated using a single sequencing platform. HLA typing covered class I and class II loci at four-digit resolution. Typing coverage varied by locus: roughly 620-630 donors for A, B, C, DRB1 and DQB1; roughly 500 for DQA1; approximately 570 for DPA1; roughly 470 for DPB1. Several DR-DQ haplotypes were handled as single units for association and clustering because linkage in the cohort was strong. Among roughly 370 genotyped donors of the cohort, an average of about 240,000 unique TCR beta nucleotide sequences were sequenced per donor, about a sixth of them non-productive.

The cohort consisted of fewer than 700 healthy bone marrow donors. All cohort members were sampled while nominally healthy, although unrecorded immune exposures were likely present. The donor tested CMV seropositive and was one of the 289 seropositive cohort members. A peripheral blood sample was collected from each donor, and TCR beta sequencing was performed on peripheral blood mononuclear cells. Genomic DNA was extracted from the blood cell samples with the Qiagen DNeasy Blood Extraction Kit. General conclusions and limits of the study: Several of the top co-occurrence clusters appeared to be linked to parvovirus B19, influenza, CMV and Epstein-Barr virus, according to a later analysis. Linkage disequilibrium might explain the correlated functional status among segregating V segments, but an unknown experimental factor could not be excluded. According to a later analysis, TCR association rates differed among HLA loci, with DRB1 alleles showing the most associated TCRs and HLA-C alleles showing the fewest. According to a later analysis, most CMV-associated TCR beta chains appeared to be HLA-restricted, and the HLA associations seemed to be driven largely by CMV exposure. HLA typing was unavailable for some donors at each locus, so association tests used only the typed subset. According to the authors, the approach could potentially be generalized to other disease states and immunological phenotypes. A later genetic analysis associated a missense DCLRE1C variant with V-gene and J-gene trimming of TCR beta chains, and an independent cohort replicated the association. The cohort was sequenced for TCR beta chains only, and without alpha or paired-chain data the features that could be detected were limited. In both the original and validation cohorts, the classifier was reported to diagnose cytomegalovirus status with high specificity and sensitivity. Roughly uniform sequencing depth across donors was assumed in presence/absence analyses, although this assumption may not hold. In a later analysis, HLA-associated TCR beta chains showed more clonal expansion and lower generation probabilities than non-associated chains that were equally common. According to a later genetic analysis, donors in an Asian-associated ancestry cluster had fewer N-insertions in productive TCRs than the approximately 690-donor mean. The earlier analysis of some 540 of the donors excluded some 15 rarely observed V segments, including chromosome 9 orphons, because counts were too low. A later analysis associated 15,000 or so TCR beta sequences with specific HLA alleles at a false discovery rate of 0.05. Across donors, most TCR sequences were observed very rarely, whereas some public TCRs were present in many individuals. Immune exposure information for the cohort was limited to CMV serostatus. In vitro tests confirmed that three of the cytomegalovirus-associated TCR beta chains recognize cytomegalovirus antigens. A total of around 150 TCR beta chains were listed by the study as associated with cytomegalovirus. A cluster of highly shared sequence variants was judged likely to be a technical artifact of the sequencing pipeline. A further reported finding was that TCR beta sequences accurately predicted the HLA-A and HLA-B alleles for most subjects in the first cohort. In an earlier analysis of some 550 of the donors, most TCR beta V segments were observed in productive rearrangements about 87% or about 30% of the time, broadly matching IMGT annotations. Assigning TCR associations to individual alleles was difficult when HLA alleles, especially DR and DQ, strongly co-occurred.

The method was the immunoSEQ multiplex PCR assay. For the multiplex PCR, a mixture combining 60 forward primers for TCR Vbeta segments and 13 reverse primers for TCR Jbeta segments was used. The CDR3 region of rearranged TCR beta genes was amplified from genomic DNA with a multiplex PCR assay. Amplified TCR beta libraries were sequenced as 87-base-pair reads on the Illumina HiSeq System. Concerning the study's data processing: A later analysis counted around 72 million unique TCR beta chains across the 690 or so repertoires, and around 9.9 million of these chains were shared by at least two donors. Raw reads were error-corrected and collapsed into unique sequences with a nearest-neighbor algorithm that merged closely related sequences to remove PCR and sequencing errors. CDR3 sequences were aligned to IMGT reference sequences to assign V, D and J gene segments. For a sequence to be retained, a match of at least six nucleotides was required to both a V gene segment and a J gene segment. Rearrangements were classified as productive when the CDR3 lacked stop codons and remained in frame with V and J, and all other rearrangements were classified as non-productive. Following IMGT convention, CDR3 was defined as the stretch from the second conserved V-encoded cysteine to the conserved J-encoded phenylalanine. In an earlier analysis of roughly 580 of the donors, sequences lacking an unambiguous match to a single V gene segment were excluded. In an earlier analysis of 500 to 750 of the donors, V segments were called functional above 56.7% productive rearrangements and were called segregating when the between-donor standard deviation exceeded 5%. To diagnose cytomegalovirus status from the catalog of TCR beta chain sequences, a statistical classification framework was built. In a later analysis, TCR nucleotide sequences were compared against IMGT/GENE-DB human TR gene sequences so that V and J genes could be assigned. A later analysis assigned CDR3 sequences and most-parsimonious VDJ recombination scenarios with the TCRdist pipeline. In a later analysis, each TCR beta chain was defined by its CDR3 amino acid sequence together with its V-gene family, and reads lacking a unique V-gene family were excluded. A later analysis removed several hundred highly shared, low-generation-probability nucleotide sequences to deal with suspected cross-contamination and a sequencing artifact. A later analysis calculated a clonal expansion index for each public chain from normalized within-repertoire ranks of inferred template counts. Generation probabilities in a later analysis came from a VDJ recombination model fitted to out-of-frame rearrangements, and those results were checked against IGoR. A later analysis scored TCR-TCR, TCR-HLA and TCR-CMV co-occurrence with hypergeometric tests, applying a repertoire-size bias correction to TCR pairs. In a later analysis, false discovery rates were estimated by permuting HLA or CMV assignments 20 times. In a later analysis, co-occurring TCRs were grouped with DBSCAN, and TCRdist sequence similarity was added when clustering was performed within HLA-allele-positive subsets. Repertoires with fewer than 30,000 or more than 120,000 public chains, plus five repertoires with anomalous nucleotide sharing, were excluded from co-occurrence clustering. This is the immuneACCESS table as TCRdb keeps it, with only in-frame sequences that have V and J called. A part of the clones is gone; compared with another copy, unresolved V genes explain less than half, and the rest is unexplained. That table is the source of V, J and clone size, and D and trimming were worked out from the DNA. A total of about 160,000 clones appear in this sample, about 77% of them only once. Jointly, the top ten make up 9% to 10% of the sample.

Notes on this clone: The antigen it recognizes is unknown. There are no base qualities to consult, and no much larger clone falls within one base.

The source of this sequence is a man between 18 and 35 years old in good health and CMV-seropositive. What was sequenced was PBMCs.

For the CDR3, the sequence is CASSLSSNQPQHF. At the DNA level, the sequence is TGTGCCAGCAGTTTGAGTAGCAATCAGCCCCAGCATTTT. The V and J genes are TRBV28 and TRBJ1-5; the D gene is unclear. A distance of 3 bases separates the germline ends of V and J, which lose 3 bases and 0 bases respectively. From cysteine to phenylalanine, the CDR3 is 13 amino acids long. The entry retains the CDR3 DNA only, 39 bases that are in frame from base 1. CDR1 MDHEN and CDR2 SYDVKM were looked up in the germline V gene.